Listed below are T cell receptor beta chains from one sample, sequenced in a study of blood T cell repertoires in COVID-19. The protocol was immunoSEQ multiplex PCR, while the TCRdb copy is restricted to in-frame clones and leaves out a portion. This sample has about 120,000 clones, with over 80% found just once. The sample consisted of PBMCs or T cells enriched from blood (not recorded which). These receptors all come from a woman in her thirties who had recovered from COVID-19. Both conserved end residues are trimmed from each CDR3. A D gene is named only where the DNA matches it firmly.

V gene	D gene	J gene	CDR3 protein
TRBV4-1	-	TRBJ2-5	ASSSLSSETQY
TRBV27	-	TRBJ2-3	ASSSYARSTDTQY
TRBV30	TRBD1	TRBJ1-6	AWSGRTGANSPLH
TRBV18	TRBD1	TRBJ1-2	ASSPGQGNYGYT
TRBV12-3/TRBV12-4	TRBD1	TRBJ1-2	ASSQGQRPGYT
TRBV2	-	TRBJ1-5	ASSEVYNQPQH
TRBV28	-	TRBJ1-1	ASSPPRMNTEAF
TRBV11-3	-	TRBJ2-3	ASSLGLSTDTQY
TRBV4-2	TRBD2	TRBJ2-1	ASSQDAASGFNEQF
TRBV27	-	TRBJ2-7	ATAYRVGREQY
TRBV7-9	TRBD1	TRBJ1-1	ASSLALRQGTEAF
TRBV7-2	TRBD1	TRBJ1-4	ASSLYDRGRNNEKLF
TRBV4-1	TRBD1	TRBJ2-7	ASSAGQGETYEQY
TRBV27	-	TRBJ1-3	ASRSSGGSGNTIY
TRBV27	TRBD2	TRBJ2-4	ASSPRTSGNIQY
TRBV28	-	TRBJ1-4	ASRRLNEKLF
TRBV19	-	TRBJ1-5	ASSLSRVSNQPQH
TRBV5-4	TRBD2	TRBJ2-1	ASSLVGAGGPEL
TRBV27	-	TRBJ1-1	ASSLYQGPSFTEAF
TRBV2	-	TRBJ1-1	ASSVDRMNTEAF
TRBV5-5	-	TRBJ1-1	ASSLAGGVYNTEAF
TRBV5-6	-	TRBJ2-1	ASSLGAYYNEQF
TRBV19	-	TRBJ2-1	ASSPPGRGNEQF
TRBV4-3	TRBD2	TRBJ2-1	ASSSRTSGSNNEQF
TRBV9	TRBD2	TRBJ2-5	ASSVGLAGRETQY
TRBV20-1	TRBD1	TRBJ1-4	SASQGRGTGNEKLF
TRBV28	-	TRBJ2-7	ASTHLPSTGEQY
TRBV6-2/TRBV6-3	TRBD2	TRBJ2-2	ASSYRLAGENTGELF
TRBV7-2	-	TRBJ2-3	ASSLEGAGDTQY
TRBV9	-	TRBJ2-7	ASSVGEDSAYEQY
TRBV18	TRBD1	TRBJ1-5	ASSHRGGQESQH
TRBV15	TRBD2	TRBJ2-1	ATSRDKGGGSYNEQF
TRBV7-2	TRBD1	TRBJ2-7	ASSLLPGQGFYEQY
TRBV5-1	TRBD1	TRBJ1-1	ASSPGQGRTEAF
TRBV5-1	-	TRBJ1-6	ASSSLGTKRGSPLH
TRBV11-2	-	TRBJ1-1	ASSDRFGGEAF
TRBV24-1	-	TRBJ2-2	ATICRGDTITGELF
TRBV7-8	-	TRBJ1-2	ASSLGGAQDGYT
TRBV29-1	-	TRBJ2-3	SVDRFTADTQY
TRBV3-1/TRBV3-2	-	TRBJ2-5	ASSPRGAKQETQY
TRBV5-4	-	TRBJ1-2	ASSLGAGDGYT
TRBV7-8	TRBD1	TRBJ2-7	ASSFTGAYEQY
TRBV6-4	-	TRBJ2-7	ASSDRDSRSSYEQY
TRBV28	-	TRBJ2-1	ASRKGGGSYNEQF
TRBV2	-	TRBJ1-2	ASSEQRRVGYGYT
TRBV7-2	-	TRBJ2-3	ASRLYSGFTDTQY
TRBV5-1	TRBD2	TRBJ2-7	ASSLGNILAGFYEQY
TRBV7-2	-	TRBJ1-4	ASREDPTNEKLF
TRBV6-1	-	TRBJ1-4	ASSENREPRAF
TRBV6-2/TRBV6-3	TRBD1	TRBJ1-5	ASSPTKDRGSNQPQH
TRBV19	TRBD1	TRBJ1-2	ASSTMDRRIYGYT
TRBV5-1	TRBD2	TRBJ2-7	ASSSTTLAGGEQY
TRBV18	-	TRBJ1-4	ASSPRVGAGTNEKLF
TRBV6-2/TRBV6-3	-	TRBJ2-2	ASSGGHPNTGELF